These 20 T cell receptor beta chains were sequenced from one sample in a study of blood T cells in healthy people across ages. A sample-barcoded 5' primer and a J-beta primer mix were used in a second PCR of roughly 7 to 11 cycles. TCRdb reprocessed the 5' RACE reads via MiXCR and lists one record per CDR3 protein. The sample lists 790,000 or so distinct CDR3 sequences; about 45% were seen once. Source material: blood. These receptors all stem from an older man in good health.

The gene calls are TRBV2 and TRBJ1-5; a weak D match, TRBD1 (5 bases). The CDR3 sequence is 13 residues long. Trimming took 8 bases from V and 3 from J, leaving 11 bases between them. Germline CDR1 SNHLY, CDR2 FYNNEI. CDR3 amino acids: CASEGEVNQPQHF. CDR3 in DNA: TGTGCCAGCGAAGGGGAGGTCAATCAGCCCCAGCATTTT. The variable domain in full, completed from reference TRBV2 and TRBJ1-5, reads EPEVTQTPSHQVTQMGQEVILRCVPISNHLYFYWYRQILGQKVEFLVSFYNNEISEKSEIFDDQFSVERPDGSNFTLKIRSTKLEDSAMYFCASEGEVNQPQHFGDGTRLSIL.

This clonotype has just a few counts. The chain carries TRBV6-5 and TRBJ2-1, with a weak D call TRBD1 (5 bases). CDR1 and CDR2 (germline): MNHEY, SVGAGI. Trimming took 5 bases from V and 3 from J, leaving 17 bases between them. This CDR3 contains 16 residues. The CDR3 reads CASSRTTDLGYNEQFF. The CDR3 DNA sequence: TGTGCCAGCAGTCGGACGACAGACCTAGGCTACAATGAGCAGTTCTTC.

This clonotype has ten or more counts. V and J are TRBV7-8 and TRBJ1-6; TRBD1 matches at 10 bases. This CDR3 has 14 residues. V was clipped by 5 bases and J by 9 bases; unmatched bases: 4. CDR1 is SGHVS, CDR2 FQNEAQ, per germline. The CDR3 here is CASSHRQGASPLHF. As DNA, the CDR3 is TGTGCCAGCAGCCACAGACAGGGGGCTTCACCCCTCCACTTT. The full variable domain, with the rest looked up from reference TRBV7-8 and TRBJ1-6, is GAGVSQSPRYKVAKRGQDVALRCDPISGHVSLFWYQQALGQGPEFLTYFQNEAQLDKSGLPSDRFFAERPEGSVSTLKIQRTQQEDSAVYLCASSHRQGASPLHFGNGTRLTVT.

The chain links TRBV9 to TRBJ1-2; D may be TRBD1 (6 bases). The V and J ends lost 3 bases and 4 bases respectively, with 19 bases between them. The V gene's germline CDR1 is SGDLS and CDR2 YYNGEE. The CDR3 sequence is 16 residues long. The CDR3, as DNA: TGTGCCAGCAGCGGGGGTAACGGACAGCTCACCTATGGCTACACCTTC. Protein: CASSGGNGQLTYGYTF.

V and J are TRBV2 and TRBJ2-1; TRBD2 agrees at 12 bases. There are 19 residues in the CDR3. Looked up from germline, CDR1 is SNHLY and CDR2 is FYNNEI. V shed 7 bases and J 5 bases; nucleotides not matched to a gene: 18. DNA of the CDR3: TGTGCCAGCACTGCTCTGATCTTAACTAGCGGGAGGAATCACAATGAGCAGTTCTTC. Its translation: CASTALILTSGRNHNEQFF.

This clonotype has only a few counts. CDR3 sequence: CSVDYMNTEAFF. As DNA, the CDR3 is TGCAGCGTCGACTACATGAACACTGAAGCTTTCTTT. This rearrangement joins TRBV29-1 to TRBJ1-1; D is undetermined. The CDR3 length is 12 residues. V dropped 6 bases and J dropped 0 bases, with 8 bases sitting between them. Germline V gene sequence: CDR1 SQVTM, CDR2 ANQGSEA.

CDR3 loop: CASSQERLYEQFF. CDR3 nucleotide sequence: TGTGCCAGCAGCCAAGAACGTCTTTATGAGCAGTTCTTC. The V gene is TRBV4-2, the J gene TRBJ2-1; D gene ambiguous. CDR1 and CDR2 (germline): LGHNA, YNFKEQ. V was pared by 0 bases and J by 8 bases, with 8 bases between. The CDR3 has 13 amino acids.

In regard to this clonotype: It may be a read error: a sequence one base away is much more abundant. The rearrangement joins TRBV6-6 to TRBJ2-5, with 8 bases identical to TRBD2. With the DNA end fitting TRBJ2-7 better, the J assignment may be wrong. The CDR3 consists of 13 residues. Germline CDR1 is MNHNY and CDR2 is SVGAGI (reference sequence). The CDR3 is CASMPAGVSEQYF. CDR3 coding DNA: TGTGCCAGCATGCCAGCGGGAGTCTCCGAGCAGTACTTC.

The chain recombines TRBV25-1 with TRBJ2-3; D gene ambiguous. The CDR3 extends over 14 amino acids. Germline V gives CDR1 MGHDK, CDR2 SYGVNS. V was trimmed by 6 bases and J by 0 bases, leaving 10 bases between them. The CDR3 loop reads CASSGSFSTDTQYF. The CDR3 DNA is TGTGCCAGCAGCGGGTCGTTCAGCACAGATACGCAGTATTTT.

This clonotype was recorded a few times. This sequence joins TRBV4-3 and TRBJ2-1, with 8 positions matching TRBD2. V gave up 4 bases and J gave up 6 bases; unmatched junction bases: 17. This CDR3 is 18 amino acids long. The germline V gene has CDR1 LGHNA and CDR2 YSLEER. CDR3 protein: CASSLRVAGGHKGNEQFF. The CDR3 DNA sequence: TGCGCCAGCAGCCTGAGGGTGGCGGGAGGACACAAAGGCAATGAGCAGTTCTTC.

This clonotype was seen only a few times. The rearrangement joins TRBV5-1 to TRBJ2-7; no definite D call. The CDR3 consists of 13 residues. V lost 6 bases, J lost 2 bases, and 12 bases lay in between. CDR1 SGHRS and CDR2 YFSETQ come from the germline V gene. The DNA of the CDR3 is TGCGCCAGCATCGAGGACGTTGCCTACGAGCAGTACTTC. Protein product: CASIEDVAYEQYF. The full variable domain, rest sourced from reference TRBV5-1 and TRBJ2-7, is KAGVTQTPRYLIKTRGQQVTLSCSPISGHRSVSWYQQTPGQGLQFLFEYFSETQRNKGNFPGRFSGRQFSNSRSEMNVSTLELGDSALYLCASIEDVAYEQYFGPGTRLTVT.

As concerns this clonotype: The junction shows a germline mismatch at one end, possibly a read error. The CDR3 here is CSATRSQGDSPPHF. The CDR3 nucleotides are TGCAGTGCTACTCGTAGTCAGGGAGATTCACCCCCCCACTTT. The V gene is TRBV20-1, the J gene TRBJ1-6, with D perhaps TRBD1 (5 bases). Per germline, CDR1 DFQATT and CDR2 SNEGSKA (reference sequence). The CDR3 runs 14 residues.

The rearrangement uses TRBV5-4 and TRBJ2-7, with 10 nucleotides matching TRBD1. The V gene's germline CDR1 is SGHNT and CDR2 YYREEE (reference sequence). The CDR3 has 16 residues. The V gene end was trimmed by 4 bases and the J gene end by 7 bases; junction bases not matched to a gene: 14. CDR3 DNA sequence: TGTGCCAGCAGCCACCCAGACCCGGGACAGGGGAATGAGCAGTACTTC. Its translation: CASSHPDPGQGNEQYF.

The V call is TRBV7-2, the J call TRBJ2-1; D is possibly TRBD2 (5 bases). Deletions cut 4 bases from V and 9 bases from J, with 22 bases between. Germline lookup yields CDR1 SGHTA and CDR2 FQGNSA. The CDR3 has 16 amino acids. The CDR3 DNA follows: TGTGCCAGCAGCTCCCAGTCGGGCCCCCCCCGGGGTGAGCAGTTCTTC. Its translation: CASSSQSGPPRGEQFF.

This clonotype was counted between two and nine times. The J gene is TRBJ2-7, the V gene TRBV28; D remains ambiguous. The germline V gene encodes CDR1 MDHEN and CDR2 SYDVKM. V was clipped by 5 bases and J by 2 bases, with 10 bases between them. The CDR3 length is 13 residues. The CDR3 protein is CASSVLGPYEQYF. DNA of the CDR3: TGTGCCAGCAGTGTATTGGGTCCCTACGAGCAGTACTTC.

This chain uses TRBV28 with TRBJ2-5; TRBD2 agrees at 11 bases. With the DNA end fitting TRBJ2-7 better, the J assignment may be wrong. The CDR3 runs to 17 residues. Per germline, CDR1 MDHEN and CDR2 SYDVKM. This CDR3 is CASSLFSSGGYPYEQYF. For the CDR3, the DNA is TGTGCCAGCAGTTTATTCTCTAGCGGGGGGTACCCCTACGAGCAGTACTTC.

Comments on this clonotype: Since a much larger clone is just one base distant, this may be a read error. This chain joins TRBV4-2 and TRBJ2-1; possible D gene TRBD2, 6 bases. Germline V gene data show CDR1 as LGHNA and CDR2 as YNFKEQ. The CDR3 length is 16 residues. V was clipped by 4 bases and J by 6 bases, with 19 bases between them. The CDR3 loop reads CASSPDGRDLINEQFF. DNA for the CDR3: TGTGCCAGCAGCCCGGATGGGCGGGACCTCATCAATGAGCAGTTCTTC.

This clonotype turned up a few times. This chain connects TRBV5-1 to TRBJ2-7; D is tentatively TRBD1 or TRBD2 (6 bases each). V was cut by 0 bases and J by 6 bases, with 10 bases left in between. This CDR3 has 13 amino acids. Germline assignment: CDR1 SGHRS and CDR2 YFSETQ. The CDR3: CASSLVQGGEQYF. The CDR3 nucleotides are TGCGCCAGCAGCTTGGTACAGGGAGGCGAGCAGTACTTC.

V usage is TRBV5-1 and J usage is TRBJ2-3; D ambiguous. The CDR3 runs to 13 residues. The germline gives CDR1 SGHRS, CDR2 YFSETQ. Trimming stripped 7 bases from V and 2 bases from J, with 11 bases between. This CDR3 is CASSTDVTDTQYF. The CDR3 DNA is TGCGCCAGCTCGACGGATGTCACAGATACGCAGTATTTT.

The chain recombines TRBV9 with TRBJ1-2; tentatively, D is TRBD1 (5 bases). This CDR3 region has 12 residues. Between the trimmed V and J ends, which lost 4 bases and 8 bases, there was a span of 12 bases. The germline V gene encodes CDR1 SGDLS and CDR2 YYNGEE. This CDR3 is CASSPERGGYTF. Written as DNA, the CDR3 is TGTGCCAGCAGCCCCGAGAGGGGAGGCTACACCTTC.